The rows below give T cell receptor beta chains drawn from one sample of a study of OX40 agonist ivuxolimab in advanced cancers. Only in-frame clones appear in the TCRdb table, and some are missing; sequencing was by immunoSEQ multiplex PCR. The repertoire holds some 87,000 clones, with around 91% as singletons. The sample consisted of CD4+ or CD8+ T cells sorted from blood, taken in a trial of the OX40 agonist ivuxolimab. These receptors were taken from an adult with an advanced solid tumor such as melanoma, head and neck, liver or kidney cancer. Both conserved end residues are part of each CDR3.

>TRBJ1-5|TRBV7-9
CASSLVGGNRNNQPQHF
>TRBJ1-1|TRBV5-1
CASSRDRDTEAFF
>TRBJ1-2|TRBV18
CASSPAGNYGYTF
>TRBJ2-7|TRBV7-9
CASTADSTYEQYF
>TRBJ1-1|TRBV30
CAWRGQGAGEAFF
>TRBJ2-5|TRBV2
CASELGLETQYF
>TRBJ2-3|TRBV11-3
CASSLASGTGGDTQYF
>TRBJ2-1|TRBV19
CASSIQLTGNEQFF
>TRBJ2-2|TRBV19
CASSIEARRELFF
>TRBJ2-7|TRBV28
CASSLGLAKPYEQYF
>TRBJ2-3|TRBV4-2
CASSQEGERETQYF
>TRBJ2-3|TRBV7-9
CASSPRGSGTVDTQYF
>TRBJ1-2|TRBV6-6
CASSPLTSGEYGYTF
>TRBJ1-1|TRBV30
CAWSLGPNTEAFF
>TRBJ1-2|TRBV7-3
CASTPGLSGIYGYTF
>TRBJ1-5|TRBV7-8
CASSLSDSSNQPQHF
>TRBJ2-1|TRBV19
CASTRLAGVNEQFF
>TRBJ2-4|TRBV4-3
CASSPRGVGRENIQYF
>TRBJ1-4|TRBV11-2
CASRSAGVYEKLFF
>TRBJ2-7|TRBV7-2
CASSYGTSGLYEQYF
>TRBJ2-2|TRBV7-3
CASSLNTAPPGELFF
>TRBJ2-1|TRBV6-1
CASSDQRGAGGRDYNEQFF
>TRBJ1-2|TRBV4-2
CASSGTGGSYGYTF
>TRBJ2-7|TRBV7-9
CASSFPLSYEQYF
>TRBJ2-3|TRBV27
CASSLRLLGTRGADTQYF
>TRBJ2-2|TRBV2
CASRRDRRGGELFF
>TRBJ2-1|TRBV9
CASSVGGGRPSKYNEQFF
>TRBJ2-6|TRBV28
CASTEPSGANVLTF
>TRBJ1-5|TRBV4-2
CASSQGGQGRQPQHF
>TRBJ2-1|TRBV19
CASSTGLAFFF
>TRBJ2-1|TRBV11-3
CASSTIAGGYNEQFF
>TRBJ2-7|TRBV5-1
CASSWSLTGYNFYEQYF
>TRBJ2-1|TRBV11-1
CASSPLYNEQFF
>TRBJ2-2|TRBV7-6
CASSQTGTNTGELFF
>TRBJ2-2|TRBV18
CASSPRDIHTGELFF
>TRBJ2-6|TRBV7-7
CASSQHPGGSGANVLTF
>TRBJ1-1|TRBV7-9
CASSLQGKAFF
>TRBJ2-7|TRBV5-1
CASRPRPVHYEQYF
>TRBJ2-7|TRBV30
CAWSWTGRDEQYF
>TRBJ2-7|TRBV5-4
CASSSPGSGGEYEQYF
>TRBJ1-4|TRBV27
CASSVLWGNEKLFF
>TRBJ1-3|TRBV4-1
CASSQGSRASSGNTIYF
>TRBJ2-1|TRBV5-4
CASSLIGLAALSSYNEQFF
>TRBJ1-2|TRBV7-9
CASSSVPGQGSNYGYTF